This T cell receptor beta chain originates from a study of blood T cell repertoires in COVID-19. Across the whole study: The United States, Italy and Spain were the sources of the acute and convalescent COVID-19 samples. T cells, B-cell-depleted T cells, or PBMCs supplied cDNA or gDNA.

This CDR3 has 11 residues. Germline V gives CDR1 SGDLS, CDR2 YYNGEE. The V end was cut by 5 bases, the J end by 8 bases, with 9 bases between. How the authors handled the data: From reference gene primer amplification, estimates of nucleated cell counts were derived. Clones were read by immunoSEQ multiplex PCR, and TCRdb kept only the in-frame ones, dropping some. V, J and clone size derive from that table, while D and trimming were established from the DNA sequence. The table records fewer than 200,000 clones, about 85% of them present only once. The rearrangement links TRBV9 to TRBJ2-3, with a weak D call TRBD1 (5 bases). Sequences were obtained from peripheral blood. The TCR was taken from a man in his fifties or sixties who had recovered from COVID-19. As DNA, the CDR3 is TGTGCCAGCAGTGACCAGGGTACGCAGTATTTT. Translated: CASSDQGTQYF.